The source of this TCR beta chain is a study of blood T cell repertoires in COVID-19. Study context: Both acute and convalescent COVID-19 samples were obtained from the United States, Italy and Spain. The cDNA or gDNA used as material had been derived from T cells, B-cell-depleted T cells, or PBMCs.

V shed 1 base, J shed 3 bases, and the junction held 3 bases outside the gene matches. Germline CDR1 is MGHRA and CDR2 is YSYEKL. There are 14 residues in the CDR3. The repertoire was sequenced with immunoSEQ multiplex PCR; TCRdb's copy has only in-frame clones and lacks some. The profile shows 110,000 or so clones, approximately 90% of them singletons. This TCR came from a woman between 50 and 59 years old with acute or convalescent COVID-19. This chain connects TRBV4-1 to TRBJ2-7; 7 bases line up with TRBD2. Sequenced input: peripheral blood. The chain's CDR3 is CASSQVTSDYEQYF. The CDR3 DNA reads TGCGCCAGCAGCCAAGTAACTAGCGACTACGAGCAGTACTTC.